These 19 T cell receptor beta chains originate from one sample sequenced in a study of T cells expressing NK-cell markers. Reanalyzing the 5' RACE reads, TCRdb keeps one entry per CDR3 protein, without DNA. Reported are roughly 390,000 distinct CDR3 sequences; the ten largest clones contain around 5.2%. Material for sequencing was blood T cells: a sorted CD56 or NKG2C T cell subset, CD4+ or CD8+ T cells, or bulk PBMC T cells (not recorded which). The receptor set was obtained from a man aged 18 to 70 in good health.

The chain combines TRBV6-2 or TRBV6-3 with TRBJ2-1. CDR1 is MNHEY and CDR2 is SVGEGT in the germline V gene. The CDR3 totals 13 residues. This chain's CDR3 is CASNSATYNEQFF.

The rearrangement joins TRBV9 to TRBJ1-2. Germline CDR1 SGDLS, CDR2 YYNGEE. CDR3 size: 14 residues. The CDR3 sequence: CASSVAKVQDGYTF.

The V and J genes are TRBV7-2 and TRBJ2-7; the TCRdb call, TRBD1, lacks DNA for checking. Germline V gene lookup returns CDR1 SGHTA and CDR2 FQGNSA. The length of the CDR3 is 14 residues. The CDR3 spells CASSAGTGYYEQYF.

The V and J genes are TRBV6-2 or TRBV6-3 and TRBJ2-5; the D call from TCRdb, TRBD1, cannot be confirmed without DNA. Per the germline V gene, CDR1 is MNHEY and CDR2 is SVGEGT. The CDR3 is 15 residues long. The CDR3 loop is CASNLEGGLQETQYF.

V gene TRBV12-3 or TRBV12-4 combines with J gene TRBJ2-3. The CDR3 sequence is 15 residues long. The CDR3 is CASSLDHAATDTQYF.

The chain carries TRBV5-1 and TRBJ2-3; as DNA is missing, the TRBD2 call by TCRdb cannot be tested. The CDR3 contains 15 residues. Germline V gene lookup returns CDR1 SGHRS and CDR2 YFSETQ. CDR3: CASSLFGRGSDTQYF. Full variable domain (outside the CDR3, taken from reference TRBV5-1 and TRBJ2-3): KAGVTQTPRYLIKTRGQQVTLSCSPISGHRSVSWYQQTPGQGLQFLFEYFSETQRNKGNFPGRFSGRQFSNSRSEMNVSTLELGDSALYLCASSLFGRGSDTQYFGPGTRLTVL.

V usage is TRBV7-6 and J usage is TRBJ1-1. The V gene's germline CDR1 is SGHVS and CDR2 FNYEAQ. The CDR3 length is 13 residues. The CDR3 here is CASSSGRNTEAFF. The full variable domain, with the rest looked up from reference TRBV7-6 and TRBJ1-1, is GAGVSQSPRYKVTKRGQDVALRCDPISGHVSLYWYRQALGQGPEFLTYFNYEAQQDKSGLPNDRFSAERPEGSISTLTIQRTEQRDSAMYRCASSSGRNTEAFFGQGTRLTVV.

The chain combines TRBV19 with TRBJ2-1; TCRdb outputs TRBD1, but without DNA this stays unchecked. Looked up from germline, CDR1 is LNHDA and CDR2 is SQIVND (reference sequence). CDR3 length equals 15 residues. The chain's CDR3 is CASSLDAPGWNEQFF.

This sequence joins TRBV6-5 and TRBJ1-2. CDR3 length: 13 residues. The germline gives CDR1 MNHEY, CDR2 SVGAGI. The CDR3 protein is CASSYSGVAGYTF.

The V gene is TRBV15, the J gene TRBJ2-5; there is no DNA to check the TCRdb D call of TRBD2. CDR3 length: 16 amino acids. Germline V gene sequence: CDR1 LNHNV, CDR2 YYDKDF (reference sequence). Here the CDR3 reads CATSRDLRTSRKTQYF. The full variable domain, completed using reference TRBV15 and TRBJ2-5, is DAMVIQNPRYQVTQFGKPVTLSCSQTLNHNVMYWYQQKSSQAPKLLFHYYDKDFNNEADTPDNFQSRRPNTSFCFLDIRSPGLGDTAMYLCATSRDLRTSRKTQYFGPGTRLLVL.

The chain couples TRBV6-6 to TRBJ1-5; the D call of TRBD1 rests on TCRdb alone, since no DNA is present to check it. CDR3 length: 13 residues. Germline V gene lookup returns CDR1 MNHNY and CDR2 SVGAGI (reference sequence). This chain's CDR3 is CASSYTGNQPQHF.

J is TRBJ2-5 and V is TRBV12-3 or TRBV12-4. This CDR3 has 12 amino acids. This CDR3 reads CASSHSRETQYF.

This chain connects TRBV18 to TRBJ2-7; TCRdb's D gene call, TRBD1, goes unchecked for lack of DNA. The CDR3 covers 13 residues. Germline V gene lookup returns CDR1 KGHSH and CDR2 LQKENI. This chain's CDR3 is CASSPTRQYEQYF.

This chain uses TRBV10-3 with TRBJ2-7. This CDR3 contains 13 residues. Germline CDR1 and CDR2: ENHRY and SYGVKD. This CDR3 reads CAISESAVYEQYF.

This sequence joins TRBV5-1 and TRBJ1-4. From germline, CDR1 is SGHRS and CDR2 YFSETQ. The CDR3 runs 16 residues. CDR3 sequence reads: CASSLGAVYRGEKLFF.

V usage is TRBV29-1 and J usage is TRBJ1-5; TCRdb calls TRBD1, which cannot be checked without DNA. This CDR3 has 14 residues. Germline V gives CDR1 SQVTM, CDR2 ANQGSEA. The CDR3 loop is CSVAGTEGCQPQHF.

The gene calls are TRBV5-6 and TRBJ2-5; TCRdb designates TRBD2, a call that cannot be tested without DNA. From germline, CDR1 is SGHDT and CDR2 YYEEEE. CDR3 length: 16 amino acids. CDR3 protein: CASSLFSSGDQETQYF.

The chain employs TRBV12-3 or TRBV12-4 and TRBJ2-7. The CDR3 has 15 amino acids. CDR3 region: CASSLALGQTYEQYF.

V gene TRBV28 combines with J gene TRBJ1-6. Germline values: CDR1 MDHEN, CDR2 SYDVKM. The CDR3 is 16 amino acids. The CDR3 loop is CASSLWSGAGESPLHF.